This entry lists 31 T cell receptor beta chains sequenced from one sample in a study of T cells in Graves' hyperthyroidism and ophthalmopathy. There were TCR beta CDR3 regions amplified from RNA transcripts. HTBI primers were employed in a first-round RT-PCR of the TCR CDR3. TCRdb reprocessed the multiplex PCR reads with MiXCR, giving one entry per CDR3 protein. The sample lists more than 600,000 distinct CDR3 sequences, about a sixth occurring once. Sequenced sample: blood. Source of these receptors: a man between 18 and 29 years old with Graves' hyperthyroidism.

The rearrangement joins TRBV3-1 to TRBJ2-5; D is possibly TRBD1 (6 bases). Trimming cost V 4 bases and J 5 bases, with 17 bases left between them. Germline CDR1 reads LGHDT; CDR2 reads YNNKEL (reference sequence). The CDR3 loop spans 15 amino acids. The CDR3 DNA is TGTGCCAGCAGCCCATTTACAGGGTACACGGAGACCCAGTACTTC. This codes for CASSPFTGYTETQYF.

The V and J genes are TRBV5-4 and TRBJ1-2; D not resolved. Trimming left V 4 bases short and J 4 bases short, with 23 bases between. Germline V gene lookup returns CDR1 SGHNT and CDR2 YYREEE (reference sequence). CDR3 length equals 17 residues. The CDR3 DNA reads TGTGCCAGCAGCCCCGGACTGAAATTACTCCCGGGCTATGGCTACACCTTC. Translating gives CASSPGLKLLPGYGYTF.

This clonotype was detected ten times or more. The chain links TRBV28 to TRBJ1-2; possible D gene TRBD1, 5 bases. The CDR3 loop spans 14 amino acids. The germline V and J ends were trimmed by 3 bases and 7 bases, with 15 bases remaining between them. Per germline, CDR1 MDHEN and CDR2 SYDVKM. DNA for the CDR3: TGTGCCAGCAGTTTGCAGGGAATTGGGGGTGGCTACACCTTC. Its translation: CASSLQGIGGGYTF.

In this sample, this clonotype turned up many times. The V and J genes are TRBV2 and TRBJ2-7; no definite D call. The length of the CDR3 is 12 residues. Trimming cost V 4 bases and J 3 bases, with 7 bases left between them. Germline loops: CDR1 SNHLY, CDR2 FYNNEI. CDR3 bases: TGTGCCAGCAGTGCAACATACTACGAGCAGTACTTC. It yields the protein CASSATYYEQYF. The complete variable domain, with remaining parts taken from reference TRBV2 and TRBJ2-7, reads EPEVTQTPSHQVTQMGQEVILRCVPISNHLYFYWYRQILGQKVEFLVSFYNNEISEKSEIFDDQFSVERPDGSNFTLKIRSTKLEDSAMYFCASSATYYEQYFGPGTRLTVT.

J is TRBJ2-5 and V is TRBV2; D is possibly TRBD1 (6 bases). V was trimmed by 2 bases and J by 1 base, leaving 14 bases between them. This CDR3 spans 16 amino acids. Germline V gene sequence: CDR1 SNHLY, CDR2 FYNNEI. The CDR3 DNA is TGTGCCAGCAGTGAACGGACAGCGAAAATCCAAGAGACCCAGTACTTC. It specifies CASSERTAKIQETQYF.

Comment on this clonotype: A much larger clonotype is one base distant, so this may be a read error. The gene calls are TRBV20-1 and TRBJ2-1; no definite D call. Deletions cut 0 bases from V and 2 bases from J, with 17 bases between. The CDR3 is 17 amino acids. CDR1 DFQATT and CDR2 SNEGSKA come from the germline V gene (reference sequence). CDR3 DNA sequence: TGCAGTGCTAGAGATCAAGGCAGCAGCTACCCCTACAATGAGCAGTTCTTC. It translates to CSARDQGSSYPYNEQFF.

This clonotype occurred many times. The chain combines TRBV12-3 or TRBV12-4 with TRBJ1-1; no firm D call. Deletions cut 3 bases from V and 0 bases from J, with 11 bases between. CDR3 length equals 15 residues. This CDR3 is CASSFRRALNTEAFF. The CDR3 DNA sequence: TGTGCCAGCAGTTTTAGACGGGCCTTGAACACTGAAGCTTTCTTT.

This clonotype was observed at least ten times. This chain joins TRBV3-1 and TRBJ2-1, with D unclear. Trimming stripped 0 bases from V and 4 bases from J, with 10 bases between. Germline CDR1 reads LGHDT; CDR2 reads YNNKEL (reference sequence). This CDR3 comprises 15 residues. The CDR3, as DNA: TGTGCCAGCAGCCAAGACCTGGGATTTTACAATGAGCAGTTCTTC. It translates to CASSQDLGFYNEQFF.

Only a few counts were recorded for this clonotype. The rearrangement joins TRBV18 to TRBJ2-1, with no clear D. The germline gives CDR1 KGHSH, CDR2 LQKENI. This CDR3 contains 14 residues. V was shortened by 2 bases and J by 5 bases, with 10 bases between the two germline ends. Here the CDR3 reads CASSPFGRHNEQFF. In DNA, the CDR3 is TGTGCCAGCTCACCATTCGGCAGACACAATGAGCAGTTCTTC. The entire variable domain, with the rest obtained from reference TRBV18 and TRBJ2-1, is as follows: NAGVMQNPRHLVRRRGQEARLRCSPMKGHSHVYWYRQLPEEGLKFMVYLQKENIIDESGMPKERFSAEFPKEGPSILRIQQVVRGDSAAYFCASSPFGRHNEQFFGPGTRLTVL.

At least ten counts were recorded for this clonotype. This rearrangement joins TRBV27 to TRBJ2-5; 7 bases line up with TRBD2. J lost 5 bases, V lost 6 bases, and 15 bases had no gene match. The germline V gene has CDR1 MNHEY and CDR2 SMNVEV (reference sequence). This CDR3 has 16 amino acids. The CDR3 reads CASSNIPRGERETQYF. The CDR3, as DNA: TGTGCCAGCAGCAATATACCCCGGGGGGAGAGGGAGACCCAGTACTTC.

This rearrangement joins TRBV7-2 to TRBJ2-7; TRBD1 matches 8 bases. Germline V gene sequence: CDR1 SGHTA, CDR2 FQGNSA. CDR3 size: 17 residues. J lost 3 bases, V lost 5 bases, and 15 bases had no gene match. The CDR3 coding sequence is TGTGCCAGCAGCCTGTACCTGGGCAGGGGGCCACTCTACGAGCAGTACTTC. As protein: CASSLYLGRGPLYEQYF.

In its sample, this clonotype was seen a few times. The CDR3 DNA follows: TGTGCCAGCAGCATTTCCTCCGGGGGTTCGAGCACAGATACGCAGTATTTT. This translates into CASSISSGGSSTDTQYF. The chain couples TRBV9 to TRBJ2-3; TRBD2 is a possible D gene (6 bases). V shed 4 bases and J shed 0 bases, with 18 bases lying between them. The V gene's germline CDR1 is SGDLS and CDR2 YYNGEE. The length of the CDR3 is 17 residues.

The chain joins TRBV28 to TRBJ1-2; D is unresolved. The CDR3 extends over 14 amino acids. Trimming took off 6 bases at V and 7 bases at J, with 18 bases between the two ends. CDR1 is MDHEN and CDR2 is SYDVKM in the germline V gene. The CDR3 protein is CASSPTGMGSGYTF. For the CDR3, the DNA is TGTGCCAGCAGCCCCACCGGGATGGGGAGTGGCTACACCTTC.

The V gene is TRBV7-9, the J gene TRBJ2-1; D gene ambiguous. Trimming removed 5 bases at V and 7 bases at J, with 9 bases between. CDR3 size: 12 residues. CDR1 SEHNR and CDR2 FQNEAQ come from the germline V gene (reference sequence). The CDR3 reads CASSPTMNEQFF. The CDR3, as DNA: TGTGCCAGCAGCCCCACTATGAATGAGCAGTTCTTC.

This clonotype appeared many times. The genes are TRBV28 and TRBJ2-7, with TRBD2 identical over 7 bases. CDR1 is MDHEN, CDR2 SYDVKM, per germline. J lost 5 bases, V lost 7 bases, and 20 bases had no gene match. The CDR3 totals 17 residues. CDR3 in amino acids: CASMSGKMAGVTHEQYF. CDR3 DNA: TGTGCCAGCATGTCTGGTAAAATGGCGGGAGTAACCCACGAGCAGTACTTC.

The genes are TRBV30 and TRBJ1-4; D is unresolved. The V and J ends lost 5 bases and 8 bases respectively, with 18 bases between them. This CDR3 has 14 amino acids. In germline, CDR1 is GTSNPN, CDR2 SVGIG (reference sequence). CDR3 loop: CAWAVLGGREKLFF. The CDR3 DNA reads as TGTGCCTGGGCCGTTTTGGGAGGGCGCGAAAAACTGTTTTTT. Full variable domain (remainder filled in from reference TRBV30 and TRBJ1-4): SQTIHQWPATLVQPVGSPLSLECTVEGTSNPNLYWYRQAAGRGLQLLFYSVGIGQISSEVPQNLSASRPQDRQFILSSKKLLLSDSGFYLCAWAVLGGREKLFFGSGTQLSVL.

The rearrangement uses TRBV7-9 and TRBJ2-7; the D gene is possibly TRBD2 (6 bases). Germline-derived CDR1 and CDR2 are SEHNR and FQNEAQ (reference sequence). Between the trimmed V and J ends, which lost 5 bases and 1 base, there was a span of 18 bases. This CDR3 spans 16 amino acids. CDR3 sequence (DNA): TGTGCCAGCAGCCCACACTCCGGGGGTCAATCCTACGAGCAGTACTTC. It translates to CASSPHSGGQSYEQYF.

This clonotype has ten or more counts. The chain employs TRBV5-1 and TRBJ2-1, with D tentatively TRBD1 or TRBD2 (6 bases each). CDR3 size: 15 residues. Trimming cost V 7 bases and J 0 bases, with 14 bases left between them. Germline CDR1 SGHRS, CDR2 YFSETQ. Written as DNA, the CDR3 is TGCGCCAGCCGGGTAAGGGGGGTCTCCTACAATGAGCAGTTCTTC. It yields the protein CASRVRGVSYNEQFF.

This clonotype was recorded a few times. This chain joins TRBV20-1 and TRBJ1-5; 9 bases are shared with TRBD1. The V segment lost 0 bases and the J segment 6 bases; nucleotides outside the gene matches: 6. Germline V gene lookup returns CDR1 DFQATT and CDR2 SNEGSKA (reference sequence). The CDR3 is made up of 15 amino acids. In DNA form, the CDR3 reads TGCAGTGCTAGAGATTATGGGACAGGGACTCAGCCCCAGCATTTT. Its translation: CSARDYGTGTQPQHF.

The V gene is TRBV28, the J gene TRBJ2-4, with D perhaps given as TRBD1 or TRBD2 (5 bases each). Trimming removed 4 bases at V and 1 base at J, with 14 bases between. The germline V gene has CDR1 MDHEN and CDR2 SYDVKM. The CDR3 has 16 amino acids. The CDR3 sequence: CASSSGTALAKNIQYF. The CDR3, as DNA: TGTGCCAGCAGTTCCGGGACGGCCCTCGCCAAAAACATTCAGTACTTC.

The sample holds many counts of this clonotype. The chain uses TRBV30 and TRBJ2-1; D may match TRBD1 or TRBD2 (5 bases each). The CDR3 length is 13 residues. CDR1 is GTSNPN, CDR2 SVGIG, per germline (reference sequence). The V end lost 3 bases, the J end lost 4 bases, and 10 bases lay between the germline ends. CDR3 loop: CAWRRGGYNEQFF. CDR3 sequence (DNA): TGTGCCTGGAGGAGGGGTGGGTACAATGAGCAGTTCTTC.

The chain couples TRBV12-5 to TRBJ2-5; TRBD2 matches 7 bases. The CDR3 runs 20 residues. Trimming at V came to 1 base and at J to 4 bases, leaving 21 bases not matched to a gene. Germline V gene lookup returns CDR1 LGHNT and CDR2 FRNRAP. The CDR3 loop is CASGLGKDNFRAGSLETQYF. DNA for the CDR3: TGTGCTAGTGGTTTGGGGAAGGACAATTTCCGAGCGGGATCTTTAGAGACCCAGTACTTC. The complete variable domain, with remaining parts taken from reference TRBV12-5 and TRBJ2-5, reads DARVTQTPRHKVTEMGQEVTMRCQPILGHNTVFWYRQTMMQGLELLAYFRNRAPLDDSGMPKDRFSAEMPDATLATLKIQPSEPRDSAVYFCASGLGKDNFRAGSLETQYFGPGTRLLVL.

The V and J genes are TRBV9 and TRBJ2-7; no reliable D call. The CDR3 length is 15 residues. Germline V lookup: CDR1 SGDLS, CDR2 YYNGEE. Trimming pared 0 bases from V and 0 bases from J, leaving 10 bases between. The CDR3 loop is CASSVGQASSYEQYF. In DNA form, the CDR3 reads TGTGCCAGCAGCGTAGGGCAGGCCAGCTCCTACGAGCAGTACTTC.

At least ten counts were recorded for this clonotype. Here the CDR3 DNA reads TGTGCCAGCAGTCCCACCGGGACAGGGGGTTCACCCCTCCACTTT. Translated: CASSPTGTGGSPLHF. V is TRBV2 and J is TRBJ1-6, with 11 bases matching TRBD1. The junction had 6 bases not matched to a gene; V was cut back by 5 bases and J by 9 bases. The CDR3 length is 15 residues. CDR1 is SNHLY and CDR2 is FYNNEI in the germline V gene.

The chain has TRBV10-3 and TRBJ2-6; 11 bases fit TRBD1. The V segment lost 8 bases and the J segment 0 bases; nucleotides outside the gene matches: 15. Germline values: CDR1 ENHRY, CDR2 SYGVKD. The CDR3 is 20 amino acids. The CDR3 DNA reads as TGTGCCATCCTGGACAGGGGGCACTCCTCTCTTAACTCTGGGGCCAACGTCCTGACTTTC. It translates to CAILDRGHSSLNSGANVLTF.

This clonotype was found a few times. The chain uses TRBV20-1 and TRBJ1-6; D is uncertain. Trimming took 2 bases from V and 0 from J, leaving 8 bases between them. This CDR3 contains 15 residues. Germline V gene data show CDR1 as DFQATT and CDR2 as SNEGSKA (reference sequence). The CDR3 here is CSARLRSSYNSPLHF. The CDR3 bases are TGCAGTGCTAGACTCCGGAGCTCCTATAATTCACCCCTCCACTTT.

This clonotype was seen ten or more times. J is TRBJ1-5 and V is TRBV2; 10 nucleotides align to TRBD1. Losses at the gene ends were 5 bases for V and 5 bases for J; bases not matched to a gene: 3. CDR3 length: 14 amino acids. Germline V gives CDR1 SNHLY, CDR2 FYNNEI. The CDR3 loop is CASSPDRGDQPQHF. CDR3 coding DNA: TGTGCCAGCAGTCCGGACAGGGGGGATCAGCCCCAGCATTTT.

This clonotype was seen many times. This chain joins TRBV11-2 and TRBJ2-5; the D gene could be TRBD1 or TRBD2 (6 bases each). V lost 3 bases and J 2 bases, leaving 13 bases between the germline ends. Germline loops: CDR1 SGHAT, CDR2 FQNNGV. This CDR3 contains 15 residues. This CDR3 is CASSFVGGLQETQYF. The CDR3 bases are TGTGCCAGCAGCTTCGTCGGGGGCCTACAAGAGACCCAGTACTTC.

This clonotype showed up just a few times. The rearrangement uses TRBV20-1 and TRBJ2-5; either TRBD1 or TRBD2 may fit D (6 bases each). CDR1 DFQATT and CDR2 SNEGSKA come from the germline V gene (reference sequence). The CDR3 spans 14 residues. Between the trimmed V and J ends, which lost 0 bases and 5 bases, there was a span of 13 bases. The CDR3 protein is CSARDRWRGETQYF. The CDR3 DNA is TGCAGTGCTAGAGATCGATGGAGGGGGGAGACCCAGTACTTC.

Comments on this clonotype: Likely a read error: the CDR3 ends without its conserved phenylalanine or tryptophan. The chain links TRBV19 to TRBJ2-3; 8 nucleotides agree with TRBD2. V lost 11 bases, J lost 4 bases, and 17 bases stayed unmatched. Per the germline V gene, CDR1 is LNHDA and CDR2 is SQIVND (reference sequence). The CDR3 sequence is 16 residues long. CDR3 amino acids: CASSGGGAPLADTQYS. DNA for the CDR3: TGTGCCTCCAGCGGGGGAGGGGCCCCGTTGGCAGATACGCAGTATTCT.

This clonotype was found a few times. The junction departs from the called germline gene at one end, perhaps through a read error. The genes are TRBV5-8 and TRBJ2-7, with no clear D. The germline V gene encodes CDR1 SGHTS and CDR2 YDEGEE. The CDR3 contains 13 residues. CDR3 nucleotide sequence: TGTGCCAGCAGCCAAGGGTCCTCCAACGAGCAGTACTTC. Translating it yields CASSQGSSNEQYF.